The T cell receptor beta chain under discussion was sequenced for a study of cytomegalovirus exposure and HLA in healthy donors. The ends lost 6 bases at V and 5 bases at J; junction bases unmatched: 9. Germline V CDR1 and CDR2: SQVTM, ANQGSEA. The length of the CDR3 is 14 residues. A word on this clone: Its target is unknown.

This PCR relied on a set of 60 Vbeta primers and 13 Jbeta primers. Original handling: In a later analysis, about 9.9 million of about 80 million unique beta chains occurred in at least two donors. Sequencing used immunoSEQ multiplex PCR; TCRdb keeps in-frame clones, though not all of them. V and J calls and clone size follow that table, whereas D and trimming were derived from the DNA. The sample data list about 41,000 clones. General study findings and limits: Association of a missense DCLRE1C variant with TCR beta V- and J-gene trimming was reported in a later analysis.

V and J are TRBV29-1 and TRBJ2-1; 8 nucleotides agree with TRBD1. The sequenced material came from PBMCs. The TCR originated in a man under 40 in good health and CMV-seronegative. CDR3 residues: CSVRDRGWDNEQFF. The CDR3 nucleotides are TGCAGCGTGAGAGACAGGGGATGGGACAATGAGCAGTTCTTC.